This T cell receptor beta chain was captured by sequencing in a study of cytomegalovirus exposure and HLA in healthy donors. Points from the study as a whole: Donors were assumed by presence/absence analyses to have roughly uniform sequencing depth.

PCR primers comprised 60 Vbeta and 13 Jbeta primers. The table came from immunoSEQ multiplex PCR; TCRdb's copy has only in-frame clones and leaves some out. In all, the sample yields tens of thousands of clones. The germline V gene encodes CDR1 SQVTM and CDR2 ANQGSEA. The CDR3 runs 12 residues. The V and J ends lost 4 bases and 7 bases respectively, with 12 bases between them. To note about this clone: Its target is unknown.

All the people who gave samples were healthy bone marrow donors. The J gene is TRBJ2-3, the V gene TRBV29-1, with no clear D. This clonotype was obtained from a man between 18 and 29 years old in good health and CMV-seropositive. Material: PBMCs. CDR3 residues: CSVGDGSNTQYF. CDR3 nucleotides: TGCAGCGTTGGCGACGGGTCGAATACGCAGTATTTT.